The 26 T cell receptor beta chains listed next were all sequenced from one sample in a study of PD-1 and CTLA-4 blockade in melanoma. Method: immunoSEQ multiplex PCR; TCRdb's copy keeps in-frame clones and lacks some. The sample has over 5,500 clones, around 80% seen once. The source material was CD8+ T cells from peripheral blood, sampled before anti-PD-1 treatment. These receptors were collected from a human donor with melanoma.

The rearrangement links TRBV6-6 to TRBJ1-4, with no clear D. This CDR3 spans 15 amino acids. Germline V lookup: CDR1 MNHNY, CDR2 SVGAGI (reference sequence). With 0 bases removed from V and 11 bases from J, the gap between germline ends came to 16 bases. In DNA, the CDR3 is TGTGCCAGCAGTTACTCTCCCGGACTGAGGGATAAACTGTTTTTT. This sequence encodes CASSYSPGLRDKLFF.

J is TRBJ2-1 and V is TRBV30; D is perhaps TRBD1 or TRBD2 (5 bases each). The CDR3 covers 14 residues. Trimming took 5 bases from V and 0 from J, leaving 11 bases between them. Germline V gene data show CDR1 as GTSNPN and CDR2 as SVGIG (reference sequence). The CDR3 bases are TGTGCCTGGGGGACGTCTAGCTCCTACAATGAGCAGTTCTTC. Encoded protein: CAWGTSSSYNEQFF.

The V gene is TRBV6-1, the J gene TRBJ2-7, with 8 bases fitting TRBD2. V lost 4 bases, J lost 3 bases, and 2 bases stayed unmatched. CDR1 is MNHNS and CDR2 is SASEGT in the germline V gene. The CDR3 totals 13 residues. Here the CDR3 reads CASSGSGIYEQYF. The CDR3, as DNA: TGTGCCAGCAGTGGTAGCGGGATCTACGAGCAGTACTTC.

This chain joins TRBV24-1 and TRBJ2-7; D gene unclear. Germline lookup yields CDR1 KGHDR and CDR2 SFDVKD. Deletions cut 5 bases from V and 2 bases from J, with 9 bases between. This CDR3 has 13 amino acids. The CDR3 region is CATSGDVPYEQYF. Written as DNA, the CDR3 is TGTGCCACCAGTGGAGACGTCCCCTACGAGCAGTACTTC.

The chain is built from TRBV4-1 and TRBJ2-1, with 9 nucleotides matching TRBD1. Per the germline V gene, CDR1 is MGHRA and CDR2 is YSYEKL. V dropped 1 base and J dropped 6; count of bases not matched to a gene: 10. The CDR3 runs 17 residues. The CDR3 protein is CASSQVPTGGRGNEQFF. The CDR3 DNA reads TGCGCCAGCAGCCAAGTTCCGACAGGGGGTAGGGGCAATGAGCAGTTCTTC.

The chain links TRBV6-5 to TRBJ2-1; the D call may be TRBD1 or TRBD2 (5 bases each). CDR3 length equals 12 residues. The V gene's germline CDR1 is MNHEY and CDR2 SVGAGI. Trimming removed 6 bases at V and 4 bases at J, with 7 bases between. Here the CDR3 DNA reads TGTGCCAGCAGAGGGGAGTACAATGAGCAGTTCTTC. As protein: CASRGEYNEQFF.

The chain is built from TRBV5-8 and TRBJ1-2, with D possibly TRBD1 on 5 matching bases. This CDR3 has 14 amino acids. Deletions cut 0 bases from V and 8 bases from J, with 14 bases between. Germline V gene data show CDR1 as SGHTS and CDR2 as YDEGEE. In DNA form, the CDR3 reads TGTGCCAGCAGCTTGGGGGGCTGGGATGACGGCTACACCTTC. Translation: CASSLGGWDDGYTF.

The V call is TRBV14, the J call TRBJ2-3; D could derive from TRBD1 or TRBD2 (6 bases each). The V end was cut by 2 bases, the J end by 2 bases, with 14 bases between. CDR3 length equals 16 residues. Germline CDR1 and CDR2: SGHDN and FVKESK. The DNA for the CDR3 is TGTGCCAGCAGCCAAAGGGGGATAGCGGTCACAGATACGCAGTATTTT. Protein: CASSQRGIAVTDTQYF.

The table lists this clone with a few counts. This chain uses TRBV7-9 with TRBJ2-4; D not resolved. This CDR3 contains 14 residues. In germline, CDR1 is SEHNR, CDR2 FQNEAQ (reference sequence). The V end was cut by 8 bases, the J end by 0 bases, with 11 bases between. The CDR3 coding sequence is TGTGCCAGCCCCTCCCCCCTAGCCAAAAACATTCAGTACTTC. The encoded protein is CASPSPLAKNIQYF. Together with reference TRBV7-9 and TRBJ2-4, the CDR3 gives the full variable domain: DTGVSQNPRHKITKRGQNVTFRCDPISEHNRLYWYRQTLGQGPEFLTYFQNEAQLEKSRLLSDRFSAERPKGSFSTLEIQRTEQGDSAMYLCASPSPLAKNIQYFGAGTRLSVL.

This chain joins TRBV3-1 (or the pseudogene TRBV3-2) and TRBJ1-4; D uncertain. The germline gives CDR1 LGHDT, CDR2 YNNKEL (reference sequence). Between the trimmed V and J ends, which lost 0 bases and 2 bases, there was a span of 13 bases. The CDR3 covers 17 residues. The CDR3 sequence: CASSQELAGGTNEKLFF. The DNA for the CDR3 is TGTGCCAGCAGCCAAGAATTGGCAGGAGGGACTAATGAAAAACTGTTTTTT.

V usage is TRBV7-9 and J usage is TRBJ1-1, with 8 bases fitting TRBD1. Trimming removed 8 bases from V and 3 bases from J; junction bases left unmatched: 20. Germline V CDR1 and CDR2: SEHNR, FQNEAQ (reference sequence). The CDR3 consists of 18 residues. CDR3 protein: CASDTNEGTGRGDTEAFF. The CDR3 DNA follows: TGTGCCAGCGACACCAATGAAGGGACAGGCAGAGGGGACACTGAAGCTTTCTTT.

The V and J genes are TRBV24-1 and TRBJ2-2; 9 bases are shared with TRBD1. The CDR3 length is 14 residues. J gave up 7 bases and V 4 bases, and 3 bases lay outside the gene matches. Looked up from germline, CDR1 is KGHDR and CDR2 is SFDVKD. The CDR3 DNA reads TGTGCCACCAGTGAAGGGACAGGGTACGGGGAGCTGTTTTTT. This sequence encodes CATSEGTGYGELFF.

The rearrangement links TRBV15 to TRBJ2-1; no clear D. The CDR3 spans 15 residues. Trimming removed 5 bases from V and 5 bases from J, with 16 bases in between. Germline loops: CDR1 LNHNV, CDR2 YYDKDF (reference sequence). DNA for the CDR3: TGTGCCACCAGCTCGGATATTGAGCTTAACAATGAGCAGTTCTTC. Residues: CATSSDIELNNEQFF.

This clone turned up a few times. V and J are TRBV7-9 and TRBJ1-4; D is unclear. Germline lookup yields CDR1 SEHNR and CDR2 FQNEAQ (reference sequence). CDR3 size: 12 residues. The ends were cut back, 4 bases at V and 5 bases at J, with 5 bases in the middle. The CDR3: CASSSGNEKLFF. Written as DNA, the CDR3 is TGTGCCAGCAGCTCGGGGAATGAAAAACTGTTTTTT.

The J gene is TRBJ1-1, the V gene TRBV11-3, with D uncertain. There are 15 residues in the CDR3. The ends were cut back, 5 bases at V and 1 base at J, with 14 bases in the middle. Looked up from germline, CDR1 is SGHNT and CDR2 is YENEEA. CDR3 DNA: TGTGCCAGCAGCCCCCCGGGCGGTCAGAACACTGAAGCTTTCTTT. Protein product: CASSPPGGQNTEAFF. Full variable domain (rest looked up from reference TRBV11-3 and TRBJ1-1): EAGVVQSPRYKIIEKKQPVAFWCNPISGHNTLYWYLQNLGQGPELLIRYENEEAVDDSQLPKDRFSAERLKGVDSTLKIQPAELGDSAVYLCASSPPGGQNTEAFFGQGTRLTVV.

The CDR3 region has the DNA TGTGCCAGCAGTCCCAGGGAAGGCCTAAATCAGCCCCAGCATTTT. This gives the protein CASSPREGLNQPQHF. The chain carries TRBV2 and TRBJ1-5; tentative D call: TRBD1 (5 bases). From germline, CDR1 is SNHLY and CDR2 FYNNEI. This CDR3 is 15 amino acids long. The V gene lost 5 bases and the J gene lost 4 bases, with 15 bases spanning the gap.

This clone was observed a handful of times. The J gene is TRBJ1-3, the V gene TRBV13; D not certain. The CDR3 is 15 amino acids. Trimming took 5 bases from V and 2 from J, leaving 13 bases between them. In germline, CDR1 is PRHDT, CDR2 FYEKMQ (reference sequence). The CDR3 protein is CASSDRRDAGNTIYF. CDR3 DNA: TGTGCCAGCAGCGATCGCCGGGATGCTGGAAACACCATATATTTT.

The CDR3 is CASSINTGELFF. In DNA, the CDR3 is TGTGCCAGCAGTATCAACACCGGGGAGCTGTTTTTT. This chain joins TRBV12-3 or TRBV12-4 and TRBJ2-2; D gene uncertain. The length of the CDR3 is 12 residues. V lost 5 bases, J lost 2 bases, and 3 bases lay in between.

This sequence joins TRBV27 and TRBJ1-5, with D hard to call. The CDR3 spans 13 residues. Per the germline V gene, CDR1 is MNHEY and CDR2 is SMNVEV (reference sequence). Trimming shortened V by 3 bases and J by 5 bases, and 8 bases separated the two germline ends. Written as DNA, the CDR3 is TGTGCCAGCAGTTTCTCCGGGGATCAGCCCCAGCATTTT. It codes for CASSFSGDQPQHF.

The chain recombines TRBV30 with TRBJ2-1, with 12 positions matching TRBD2. V was pared by 8 bases and J by 6 bases, with 5 bases of the junction left unmatched. The length of the CDR3 is 13 residues. Germline CDR1 GTSNPN, CDR2 SVGIG (reference sequence). The CDR3 here is CAGLAGFLNEQFF. In DNA, the CDR3 is TGTGCCGGACTAGCGGGGTTTCTCAATGAGCAGTTCTTC.

This rearrangement joins TRBV19 to TRBJ2-7; tentative D call: TRBD1 (6 bases). The V gene's germline CDR1 is LNHDA and CDR2 SQIVND (reference sequence). Between the trimmed V and J ends, which lost 1 base and 2 bases, there was a span of 9 bases. This CDR3 spans 14 amino acids. This chain's CDR3 is CASSIGRGPYEQYF. The CDR3 region has the DNA TGTGCCAGTAGTATAGGCAGGGGACCCTACGAGCAGTACTTC.

The gene calls are TRBV24-1 and TRBJ2-2; D gene unclear. Germline-derived CDR1 and CDR2 are KGHDR and SFDVKD. V lost 1 base to trimming and J lost 11 bases, with 7 bases between them. The CDR3 runs to 12 residues. The CDR3 nucleotides read TGTGCCACCAGTGATTTATCCAGAGAGCTGTTTTTT. Protein: CATSDLSRELFF.

This clone was counted a few times. The chain carries TRBV4-3 and TRBJ1-3; D is possibly TRBD1 (6 bases). The V gene lost 0 bases and the J gene lost 0 bases, with 15 bases spanning the gap. Germline V gene lookup returns CDR1 LGHNA and CDR2 YSLEER. The CDR3 has 18 residues. CDR3 sequence: CASSQEFDRSSSGNTIYF. In nucleotides, the CDR3 is TGCGCCAGCAGCCAAGAGTTTGACAGGTCAAGCTCTGGAAACACCATATATTTT.

This chain links TRBV9 with TRBJ2-2; possible D gene TRBD2, 5 bases. Trimming shortened V by 4 bases and J by 1 base, and 11 bases separated the two germline ends. CDR1 is SGDLS, CDR2 YYNGEE, per germline. The CDR3 is 15 amino acids. The CDR3 is CASSPGTRNTGELFF. CDR3 DNA: TGTGCCAGCAGCCCGGGAACCCGGAACACCGGGGAGCTGTTTTTT.

The V call is TRBV6-5, the J call TRBJ1-1; D is ambiguous. The V gene lost 5 bases and the J gene lost 0 bases, with 7 bases spanning the gap. The CDR3 runs 13 residues. Germline assignment: CDR1 MNHEY and CDR2 SVGAGI. This chain's CDR3 is CASSITLNTEAFF. CDR3 bases: TGTGCCAGCAGTATTACCTTGAACACTGAAGCTTTCTTT.

The rearrangement joins TRBV7-6 to TRBJ2-2, with unresolved D. Per germline, CDR1 SGHVS and CDR2 FNYEAQ. The length of the CDR3 is 12 residues. The V and J ends lost 1 base and 7 bases respectively, with 4 bases between them. Here the CDR3 reads CASSLDYGELFF. The CDR3 DNA follows: TGTGCCAGCAGCTTAGACTACGGGGAGCTGTTTTTT.